This T cell receptor (beta chain) was retrieved from a study of blood T cell repertoires in COVID-19. Measured with immunoSEQ multiplex PCR; TCRdb has only the in-frame clones, and not every one. The data show approximately 150,000 clones, with 88% seen just once and about 11% held by the top ten. This CDR3 spans 15 amino acids. The V segment lost 6 bases and the J segment 4 bases; nucleotides outside the gene matches: 7. Germline values: CDR1 WNHNN, CDR2 SYGVQD (reference sequence). The sequence was collected from a man aged 55 to 70 with active or convalescent COVID-19. This rearrangement joins TRBV10-1 to TRBJ2-3; 10 nucleotides agree with TRBD1. Specimen: peripheral blood. This chain's CDR3 is CASRPGTGAPDTQYF. The CDR3, as DNA: TGCGCCAGCAGGCCCGGGACAGGGGCCCCAGATACGCAGTATTTT.